A selection of T cell receptor beta chains follows, all from one sample in a study of blood T cell repertoires in COVID-19. Clones were sequenced by immunoSEQ multiplex PCR, and TCRdb holds only the in-frame ones, with some missing. Here the sample spans about 73,000 clones, about 82% being singletons. Material for sequencing was peripheral blood. The receptor source for this set is a woman aged 60-75 years with acute or convalescent COVID-19. Each CDR3 is given with its conserved first and last residue. A D gene is named only where the DNA matches it firmly. A clone size is listed for some rows: how often the clone was seen (once, few, many), or a class if it is expanded.

j_call v_call clone_size d_call cdr3_aa cdr3_nt
TRBJ1-4 TRBV18 - - CASSASAGLGEKLFF TGTGCCAGCTCAGCCTCTGCGGGGCTCGGAGAAAAACTGTTTTTT
TRBJ1-2 TRBV5-5 - TRBD1 CASSSTGGYGYTF TGTGCCAGCAGCTCCACAGGGGGCTATGGCTACACCTTC
TRBJ2-3 TRBV19 - - CASSLIGGGTDTQYF TGTGCCAGTAGTCTTATCGGCGGGGGCACAGATACGCAGTATTTT
TRBJ2-5 TRBV24-1 - TRBD2 CATSDFLAGGAETQYF TGTGCCACCAGTGATTTTCTAGCGGGGGGCGCGGAGACCCAGTACTTC
TRBJ2-7 TRBV5-1 - TRBD2 CASSSVGGQGPYEQYF TGCGCCAGCAGCTCCGTGGGAGGGCAAGGTCCCTACGAGCAGTACTTC
TRBJ2-7 TRBV30 - - CAWSVLGYEQYF TGTGCCTGGAGTGTACTTGGTTACGAGCAGTACTTC
TRBJ2-2 TRBV14 few TRBD1 CASSPLWGQGVPGELFF TGTGCCAGCAGTCCCTTGTGGGGACAGGGGGTTCCCGGGGAGCTGTTTTTT
TRBJ1-2 TRBV5-6 - - CASRYGQTNYGYTF TGTGCCAGCCGTTATGGACAGACTAACTATGGCTACACCTTC
TRBJ1-3 TRBV28 - - CASSFSDRNTIYF TGTGCCAGCAGTTTTTCAGACAGAAACACCATATATTTT
TRBJ1-2 TRBV14 - TRBD1 CASSQTRGISGYTF TGTGCCAGCAGCCAGACCAGGGGGATAAGTGGCTACACCTTC
TRBJ1-6 TRBV2 few - CASRGTGTGYNSPLHF TGTGCCAGCAGGGGAACCGGGACTGGTTATAATTCACCCCTCCACTTT
TRBJ1-1 TRBV9 - TRBD1 CASSTGPGTGAEAFF TGTGCCAGCAGCACCGGTCCCGGGACAGGGGCTGAAGCTTTCTTT
TRBJ1-1 TRBV9 few - CASSLGAGGTEAFF TGTGCCAGCAGCCTCGGGGCCGGGGGCACTGAAGCTTTCTTT
TRBJ2-6 TRBV7-9 - TRBD1 CASSSWDRDSGANVLTF TGTGCCAGCAGCTCCTGGGACAGGGACTCTGGGGCCAACGTCCTGACTTTC
TRBJ1-5 TRBV24-1 - TRBD1 CATSDSGQSNQPQHF TGTGCCACCAGTGATTCGGGACAGAGCAATCAGCCCCAGCATTTT
TRBJ1-1 TRBV3-1/TRBV3-2 - - CASSHRTFNTEAFF TGTGCCAGCAGCCACAGGACATTCAACACTGAAGCTTTCTTT
TRBJ1-3 TRBV30 medium-sized - CAAGGAFTGNTIYF TGTGCCGCAGGTGGCGCGTTTACTGGAAACACCATATATTTT
TRBJ1-6 TRBV5-6 - - CASSLSRGNNSPLHF TGTGCCAGCAGCTTGAGTAGGGGGAATAATTCACCCCTCCACTTT
TRBJ1-4 TRBV2 - - CASSDLWGGPTNEKLFF TGTGCCAGCAGTGACCTCTGGGGGGGGCCAACTAATGAAAAACTGTTTTTT
TRBJ1-3 TRBV6-5 - TRBD1 CASRGQGISGNTIYF TGTGCCAGCAGGGGACAGGGCATCTCTGGAAACACCATATATTTT
TRBJ2-7 TRBV6-1 few - CASSDLLRGFYEQYF TGTGCCAGCAGTGATCTCCTCCGGGGGTTCTACGAGCAGTACTTC
TRBJ1-2 TRBV9 - TRBD1 CASSVVRDREDYGYTF TGTGCCAGCAGCGTAGTTCGGGACAGGGAGGACTATGGCTACACCTTC
TRBJ2-7 TRBV7-6 - TRBD2 CASSSRLAVSYEQYF TGTGCCAGCAGCTCCCGACTAGCGGTATCCTACGAGCAGTACTTC
TRBJ1-1 TRBV3-1/TRBV3-2 - TRBD1 CASSLGDRNTEAFF TGTGCCAGCAGCCTGGGGGACAGGAACACTGAAGCTTTCTTT
TRBJ2-1 TRBV9 - - CASSVSGLVQAQFF TGTGCCAGCAGCGTGTCGGGACTCGTCCAAGCGCAGTTCTTC
TRBJ2-7 TRBV28 - - CASNPTGPPYEQYF TGTGCCAGCAACCCGACAGGACCCCCCTACGAGCAGTACTTC
TRBJ1-3 TRBV3-1/TRBV3-2 - - CASSQDVQGLSF TGTGCCAGCAGCCAAGATGTCCAGGGGCTAAGTTTT
TRBJ2-5 TRBV7-8 - - CASTRDRQETQYF TGTGCCAGCACCCGCGACAGGCAAGAGACCCAGTACTTC
TRBJ2-3 TRBV3-1/TRBV3-2 - TRBD2 CASSNLAGGSTDTQYF TGTGCCAGCAGCAACTTAGCGGGAGGGAGCACAGATACGCAGTATTTT
TRBJ2-7 TRBV7-8 - - CASSLVPSRVSYEQYF TGTGCCAGCAGCTTAGTCCCCTCGAGGGTCTCCTACGAGCAGTACTTC
TRBJ1-3 TRBV23-1 - TRBD1 CASSHIGGTGSYSGNTIYF TGCGCCAGCAGTCATATCGGCGGGACAGGGAGCTACTCTGGAAACACCATATATTTT
TRBJ1-5 TRBV5-1 few TRBD1 CASSVQGAWNQPQHF TGCGCCAGCAGCGTCCAGGGGGCTTGGAATCAGCCCCAGCATTTT
TRBJ2-7 TRBV3-1/TRBV3-2 - TRBD2 CASSQSKRGNEQYF TGTGCCAGCAGCCAGTCTAAGCGGGGGAACGAGCAGTACTTC
TRBJ2-2 TRBV15 few TRBD1 CATSRDLGTVRNTGELFF TGTGCCACCAGCAGAGATTTGGGGACAGTAAGGAACACCGGGGAGCTGTTTTTT
TRBJ2-3 TRBV24-1 - - CATSDLLSSTDTQYF TGTGCCACCAGTGATTTGCTTTCTAGCACAGATACGCAGTATTTT
TRBJ1-5 TRBV9 - TRBD1 CASKTGGRCQPQHF TGTGCCAGTAAGACAGGGGGACGGTGTCAGCCCCAGCATTTT
TRBJ1-1 TRBV11-2 - - CASILNRGGTEAFF TGTGCCAGCATCCTAAACCGAGGGGGCACTGAAGCTTTCTTT
TRBJ2-7 TRBV7-8 - - CASSLEMDSSYEQYF TGTGCCAGCAGCTTAGAAATGGACAGTTCCTACGAGCAGTACTTC
TRBJ2-7 TRBV4-1 - - CASSPNTLALSYEQYF TGCGCCAGCAGCCCAAACACGCTAGCGCTCTCCTACGAGCAGTACTTC
TRBJ1-1 TRBV5-6 - - CASSLVARINTEAFF TGTGCCAGCAGCTTGGTGGCACGCATTAACACTGAAGCTTTCTTT
TRBJ1-2 TRBV6-4 - - CASSDSALGAGYTF TGTGCCAGCAGTGACTCGGCCCTTGGGGCTGGCTACACCTTC
TRBJ1-1 TRBV11-1 once - CASSLSAENTEAFF TGTGCCAGCAGCTTATCCGCGGAGAACACTGAAGCTTTCTTT
TRBJ1-1 TRBV7-3 - TRBD1 CASSVQGAGRYTEAFF TGTGCCAGCAGCGTACAGGGGGCAGGTCGGTACACTGAAGCTTTCTTT
TRBJ1-6 TRBV11-2 - TRBD1 CASSLTSGTGGVSPLHF TGTGCCAGCAGCTTAACATCGGGGACAGGGGGAGTATCACCCCTCCACTTT
TRBJ1-1 TRBV5-1 - TRBD1 CASSLEAGGSTEAFF TGCGCCAGCAGCTTGGAGGCAGGGGGGTCCACTGAAGCTTTCTTT